The present TCR beta chain was sequenced within a study of blood T cell repertoires in COVID-19. Trimming pared 0 bases from V and 6 bases from J, leaving 13 bases between. The germline V gene has CDR1 SGHDT and CDR2 YYEEEE. The CDR3 extends over 15 amino acids. Libraries were prepared by immunoSEQ multiplex PCR; TCRdb keeps only in-frame clonotypes and omits some of them. Among about 240,000 clones listed, about 83% were seen once. Sequencing was carried out using peripheral blood. The receptor's source is a young man who had recovered from COVID-19. The chain joins TRBV5-6 to TRBJ1-5; D perhaps matches TRBD1 (6 bases). The CDR3 nucleotides read TGTGCCAGCAGCTTGGCCACGGGGGGGGCTCAGCCCCAGCATTTT. As protein: CASSLATGGAQPQHF.